These 29 T cell receptor beta chains were sequenced from one sample in a study of blood T cell repertoires in COVID-19. This table comes from immunoSEQ multiplex PCR, and its TCRdb copy is limited to in-frame clones, with some not included. Among approximately 150,000 clones, around 84% were seen once, and the ten largest hold around 5.9%. The sample was PBMCs or T cells enriched from blood (not recorded which). Source of these receptors: a man aged 35 to 55 who had recovered from COVID-19.

Concerning this clone itself: Other DNA variants within this sample encode the same CDR3. The V gene is TRBV6-5, the J gene TRBJ1-1; no clear D gene. CDR3 length: 14 amino acids. The V gene lost 0 bases and the J gene lost 2 bases, with 7 bases spanning the gap. Per the germline V gene, CDR1 is MNHEY and CDR2 is SVGAGI. CDR3 in amino acids: CASSYSLRNTEAFF. The CDR3 region has the DNA TGTGCCAGCAGTTACTCTCTGAGAAACACTGAAGCTTTCTTT.

The table lists this clone with a count of one. The chain carries TRBV19 and TRBJ1-2, with 7 positions matching TRBD1. Trimming took 5 bases from V and 1 from J; bases not matched to a gene: 10. The CDR3 covers 16 residues. From germline, CDR1 is LNHDA and CDR2 SQIVND (reference sequence). This CDR3 reads CASSDPTGAFNYGYTF. The CDR3 DNA is TGTGCCAGTAGTGACCCCACAGGGGCGTTTAACTATGGCTACACCTTC.

The chain couples TRBV10-2 to TRBJ2-2; no reliable D call. The CDR3 has 13 residues. The V end lost 3 bases, the J end lost 5 bases, and 7 bases lay between the germline ends. Germline CDR1 is WSHSY and CDR2 is SAAADI. The CDR3 DNA reads as TGCGCCAGCAGTGATCTCCCGACCGGGGAGCTGTTTTTT. Residues: CASSDLPTGELFF.

The chain joins TRBV2 to TRBJ1-6; perhaps TRBD1 as D (6 bases). Trimming removed 2 bases at V and 13 bases at J, with 15 bases between. Germline V gene sequence: CDR1 SNHLY, CDR2 FYNNEI. The CDR3 contains 14 residues. CDR3: CASSESGERRPLHF. CDR3 nucleotides: TGTGCCAGCAGTGAATCAGGGGAACGAAGGCCCCTCCACTTT.

This clone has a handful of counts. The chain is built from TRBV9 and TRBJ1-4, with 10 nucleotides matching TRBD1. CDR1 SGDLS and CDR2 YYNGEE come from the germline V gene. The CDR3 sequence is 14 residues long. V was clipped by 3 bases and J by 8 bases; unmatched bases: 4. The CDR3 nucleotides read TGTGCCAGCAGCGAAGGGACAGGGGACGAAAAACTGTTTTTT. Protein sequence: CASSEGTGDEKLFF.

V is TRBV30 and J is TRBJ2-5, with D tentatively TRBD1 (5 bases). The CDR3 totals 14 residues. V was clipped by 3 bases and J by 3 bases, with 14 bases between them. Germline CDR1 is GTSNPN and CDR2 is SVGIG (reference sequence). CDR3 amino acids: CAWSVGSGKETQYF. CDR3 bases: TGTGCCTGGAGCGTCGGCTCAGGGAAAGAGACCCAGTACTTC.

The rearrangement joins TRBV6-5 to TRBJ1-1, with D perhaps TRBD1 (6 bases). V lost 1 base and J lost 7, with 10 bases in between. This CDR3 is built from 13 residues. Per germline, CDR1 MNHEY and CDR2 SVGAGI. CDR3 region: CASSYLGANEAFF. The CDR3 DNA is TGTGCCAGCAGTTACTTGGGGGCCAATGAAGCTTTCTTT.

In its sample, this clone was seen a few times. The rearrangement uses TRBV27 and TRBJ1-4; D is perhaps TRBD1 (5 bases). Germline values: CDR1 MNHEY, CDR2 SMNVEV (reference sequence). The CDR3 spans 17 residues. V was trimmed by 6 bases and J by 0 bases, leaving 17 bases between them. DNA of the CDR3: TGTGCCAGCAGCCGCGGTGGGGCACTCGCAACTAATGAAAAACTGTTTTTT. Its translation is CASSRGGALATNEKLFF.

V usage is TRBV4-2 and J usage is TRBJ1-5; no definite D call. Trimming took off 0 bases at V and 5 bases at J, with 5 bases between the two ends. This CDR3 contains 13 residues. From germline, CDR1 is LGHNA and CDR2 YNFKEQ. CDR3 DNA sequence: TGTGCCAGCAGCCAAGATGTCTATCAGCCCCAGCATTTT. Translation: CASSQDVYQPQHF.

V and J are TRBV11-3 and TRBJ2-3; the D gene is possibly TRBD1 (7 bases). CDR3 length equals 16 residues. Germline loops: CDR1 SGHNT, CDR2 YENEEA. Trimming took off 3 bases at V and 4 bases at J, with 17 bases between the two ends. The CDR3 nucleotides read TGTGCCAGCAGCTTGGCGGACAGGCCGGGGGCAGATACGCAGTATTTT. Translated, it gives CASSLADRPGADTQYF.

V gene TRBV5-1 combines with J gene TRBJ2-5; weak D call: TRBD2 (6 bases). Germline values: CDR1 SGHRS, CDR2 YFSETQ. V gave up 5 bases and J gave up 0 bases, with 14 bases separating them. The CDR3 runs to 15 residues. The CDR3 sequence is CASRLAAGHQETQYF. CDR3 coding DNA: TGCGCCAGCAGATTAGCGGCGGGCCACCAAGAGACCCAGTACTTC.

V usage is TRBV4-1 and J usage is TRBJ1-6; possibly TRBD1 for D (6 bases). V was clipped by 1 base and J by 9 bases, with 25 bases between them. Germline CDR1 MGHRA, CDR2 YSYEKL. CDR3 length: 19 amino acids. CDR3: CASSQGPRRLGHSRSPLHF. The CDR3 DNA is TGCGCCAGCAGCCAAGGGCCGCGGAGGTTGGGACATAGTCGTTCACCCCTCCACTTT.

The V gene is TRBV7-2, the J gene TRBJ1-5; no definite D call. Germline values: CDR1 SGHTA, CDR2 FQGNSA. The CDR3 spans 15 residues. Trimming shortened V by 1 base and J by 0 bases, and 7 bases separated the two germline ends. The CDR3 loop reads CASSLGAHSNQPQHF. The DNA for the CDR3 is TGTGCCAGCAGCTTAGGAGCGCATAGCAATCAGCCCCAGCATTTT. The full variable domain, its missing parts supplied by reference TRBV7-2 and TRBJ1-5, is GAGVSQSPSNKVTEKGKDVELRCDPISGHTALYWYRQSLGQGLEFLIYFQGNSAPDKSGLPSDRFSAERTGGSVSTLTIQRTQQEDSAVYLCASSLGAHSNQPQHFGDGTRLSIL.

The genes are TRBV5-1 and TRBJ2-1; tentatively, D is TRBD1 (6 bases). The germline gives CDR1 SGHRS, CDR2 YFSETQ. The V gene lost 3 bases and the J gene lost 4 bases, with 11 bases spanning the gap. The length of the CDR3 is 14 residues. CDR3 DNA sequence: TGCGCCAGCAGCTCCACAGGGCCGTACAATGAGCAGTTCTTC. It translates to CASSSTGPYNEQFF.

This clone turned up a few times. The chain couples TRBV11-2 to TRBJ1-2; D is unresolved. CDR1 and CDR2 from the germline V gene are SGHAT and FQNNGV. The CDR3 runs 15 residues. The ends were cut back, 5 bases at V and 2 bases at J, with 15 bases in the middle. CDR3 protein: CASSPSGPVNYGYTF. In DNA form, the CDR3 reads TGTGCCAGCAGCCCCAGCGGACCAGTAAACTATGGCTACACCTTC.

In this sample, this clone turned up a few times. The V call is TRBV25-1, the J call TRBJ1-3; tentative D call: TRBD1 (5 bases). This CDR3 is built from 13 residues. CDR1 MGHDK and CDR2 SYGVNS come from the germline V gene. Trimming took off 11 bases at V and 4 bases at J, with 15 bases between the two ends. The CDR3 loop reads CASSPGDGNTIYF. The DNA of the CDR3 is TGTGCCTCCAGCCCGGGGGACGGAAACACCATATATTTT.

This chain joins TRBV10-2 and TRBJ2-1, with 11 bases matching TRBD2. CDR1 is WSHSY, CDR2 SAAADI, per germline. The CDR3 sequence is 13 residues long. Trimming removed 6 bases from V and 5 bases from J; junction bases left unmatched: 0. CDR3 sequence (DNA): TGCGCCAGCAGGGGACTAGCGGACAATGAGCAGTTCTTC. Residues: CASRGLADNEQFF.

The rearrangement joins TRBV19 to TRBJ1-6, with D hard to call. Trimming left V 3 bases short and J 11 bases short, with 17 bases between. Germline values: CDR1 LNHDA, CDR2 SQIVND (reference sequence). The CDR3 runs to 15 residues. CDR3 residues: CASSIQEGGRAPLHF. CDR3 DNA sequence: TGTGCCAGTAGTATCCAGGAGGGCGGGCGCGCACCCCTCCACTTT. Based on the CDR3 plus reference TRBV19 and TRBJ1-6, the full variable domain is DGGITQSPKYLFRKEGQNVTLSCEQNLNHDAMYWYRQDPGQGLRLIYYSQIVNDFQKGDIAEGYSVSREKKESFPLTVTSAQKNPTAFYLCASSIQEGGRAPLHFGNGTRLTVT.

V and J are TRBV9 and TRBJ1-2; perhaps TRBD1 as D (6 bases). V lost 0 bases to trimming and J lost 1 base, with 10 bases between them. This CDR3 contains 15 residues. CDR1 and CDR2 (germline): SGDLS, YYNGEE. The CDR3 DNA follows: TGTGCCAGCAGCGTAGAGGACAGAGTTAACTATGGCTACACCTTC. Translation: CASSVEDRVNYGYTF.

The J gene is TRBJ1-2, the V gene TRBV6-5; TRBD1 agrees at 8 bases. Germline V gene lookup returns CDR1 MNHEY and CDR2 SVGAGI. This CDR3 has 13 residues. V shed 6 bases, J shed 4 bases, and the junction held 4 bases outside the gene matches. CDR3 in amino acids: CASSGGTGYGYTF. The DNA of the CDR3 is TGTGCCAGCAGCGGCGGGACAGGCTATGGCTACACCTTC.

This clone was observed a single time. J is TRBJ2-2 and V is TRBV27; D is undetermined. Germline values: CDR1 MNHEY, CDR2 SMNVEV (reference sequence). Trimming pared 2 bases from V and 3 bases from J, leaving 10 bases between. This CDR3 region has 15 residues. In DNA, the CDR3 is TGTGCCAGCAGTTTAACCAGGTCTTACACCGGGGAGCTGTTTTTT. Residues: CASSLTRSYTGELFF.

The chain joins TRBV27 to TRBJ1-2, with TRBD1 identical over 8 bases. Germline trimming cut 5 bases from V and 3 bases from J; bases unmatched to any gene: 14. The CDR3 totals 17 residues. The germline V gene encodes CDR1 MNHEY and CDR2 SMNVEV (reference sequence). Here the CDR3 reads CASSPEDRANGDYGYTF. CDR3 coding DNA: TGTGCCAGCAGTCCCGAGGACAGGGCCAACGGAGACTATGGCTACACCTTC.

The V call is TRBV21-1, the J call TRBJ1-6; the D call of TRBD1 is as the table states it, not checked on the DNA. TRBV21-1 corresponds to a pseudogene. The CDR3 totals 15 residues. The CDR3 loop is CASSPTGVYNSPLHF. The CDR3 DNA is TGTGCCAGCAGTCCGACAGGGGTTTATAATTCACCCCTCCACTTT.

The chain is built from TRBV6-5 and TRBJ1-2, with a tentative D call TRBD1 (6 bases). The CDR3 contains 15 residues. The V end lost 0 bases, the J end lost 8 bases, and 16 bases lay between the germline ends. Germline lookup yields CDR1 MNHEY and CDR2 SVGAGI. This CDR3 is CASSYSSQGPGGYTF. The CDR3 DNA reads TGTGCCAGCAGTTACTCGAGCCAGGGGCCCGGGGGCTACACCTTC.

This chain joins TRBV3-1 (or the pseudogene TRBV3-2) and TRBJ2-1; 7 nucleotides align to TRBD2. V lost 4 bases and J lost 10; bases outside the gene matches: 7. CDR1 is LGHDT, CDR2 YNNKEL, per germline (reference sequence). This CDR3 is built from 13 residues. Written as DNA, the CDR3 is TGTGCCAGCAGCCTCTCCCGACTAGCCGAGCAGTTCTTC. Encoded protein: CASSLSRLAEQFF.

The chain uses TRBV7-6 and TRBJ1-5, with D perhaps matching TRBD1 (5 bases). CDR1 and CDR2 from the germline V gene are SGHVS and FNYEAQ. Trimming removed 5 bases from V and 6 bases from J, with 11 bases in between. The CDR3 is 13 amino acids. The CDR3 sequence is CASSVGTGQPQHF. CDR3 in DNA: TGTGCCAGCAGCGTCGGAACAGGTCAGCCCCAGCATTTT.

V is TRBV3-1 (or the pseudogene TRBV3-2) and J is TRBJ1-1; a possible D gene is TRBD1 (6 bases). V was trimmed by 4 bases and J by 4 bases, leaving 16 bases between them. The CDR3 contains 15 residues. Germline loops: CDR1 LGHDT, CDR2 YNNKEL (reference sequence). The CDR3 spells CASSLRGGAGTEAFF. CDR3 in DNA: TGTGCCAGCAGCCTGCGGGGGGGGGCGGGCACTGAAGCTTTCTTT.

The chain recombines TRBV7-2 with TRBJ2-3, with TRBD2 matching over 8 bases. The trim removed 5 bases at V and 5 bases at J, leaving 15 bases unmatched. The CDR3 is 17 residues long. Looked up from germline, CDR1 is SGHTA and CDR2 is FQGNSA. As DNA, the CDR3 is TGTGCCAGCAGCAGCCCCGGGACTAGGGCATCAGGAGATACGCAGTATTTT. This codes for CASSSPGTRASGDTQYF.

The chain carries TRBV14 and TRBJ1-2; possibly TRBD1 for D (6 bases). V lost 6 bases to trimming and J lost 4 bases, with 12 bases between them. The CDR3 totals 13 residues. The V gene's germline CDR1 is SGHDN and CDR2 FVKESK. CDR3 in DNA: TGTGCCAGCAGGCAGGGGAACTCCTATGGCTACACCTTC. This translates into CASRQGNSYGYTF.